A single sample is the source of the 27 T cell receptor beta chains below, sequenced in a study of OX40 agonist ivuxolimab in advanced cancers. Clones were sequenced by immunoSEQ multiplex PCR, and TCRdb holds only the in-frame ones, with some missing. The sample has about 50,000 clones, roughly 83% seen once. The sample consisted of CD4+ or CD8+ T cells sorted from blood, taken in a trial of the OX40 agonist ivuxolimab. These TCRs come from an adult with an advanced solid tumor such as melanoma, head and neck, liver or kidney cancer.

This clone was recorded only once. This sequence joins TRBV6-1 and TRBJ1-2, with 7 bases lining up with TRBD1. This CDR3 contains 13 residues. Germline V gives CDR1 MNHNS, CDR2 SASEGT. The V and J ends lost 6 bases and 6 bases, in that order; junction bases with no gene match: 7. In DNA form, the CDR3 reads TGTGCCAGCAGGGGGGGACAGCACGATGGCTACACCTTC. Its protein product is CASRGGQHDGYTF.

The genes are TRBV9 and TRBJ2-5; D is ambiguous. Germline CDR1 and CDR2: SGDLS and YYNGEE. Trimming removed 2 bases at V and 7 bases at J, with 6 bases between. The CDR3 has 11 residues. CDR3: CASSVEGTQYF. CDR3 in DNA: TGTGCCAGCAGCGTGGAAGGGACCCAGTACTTC.

The gene calls are TRBV6-1 and TRBJ2-1; the match to TRBD2 covers 11 bases. With 3 bases clipped from V and 7 bases from J, the junction kept 17 bases outside the gene matches. Germline V CDR1 and CDR2: MNHNS, SASEGT. This CDR3 region has 19 residues. The CDR3 loop is CASSEIKSSGGVHTNEQFF. DNA of the CDR3: TGTGCCAGCAGTGAGATTAAGAGTAGCGGGGGGGTGCACACGAATGAGCAGTTCTTC.

The chain is built from TRBV29-1 and TRBJ2-2; no clear D gene. This CDR3 comprises 13 residues. Trimming removed 6 bases from V and 5 bases from J, with 13 bases in between. Per germline, CDR1 SQVTM and CDR2 ANQGSEA. DNA for the CDR3: TGCAGCGTCTCCCCTGATCTTACCGGGGAGCTGTTTTTT. Amino acid sequence: CSVSPDLTGELFF.

This clone was found many times. The rearrangement joins TRBV9 to TRBJ1-2; D is unclear. The V gene lost 7 bases and the J gene lost 0 bases, with 10 bases spanning the gap. The CDR3 sequence is 13 residues long. CDR1 SGDLS and CDR2 YYNGEE come from the germline V gene. CDR3 DNA: TGTGCCAGCGCCTCCGCAGCTAACTATGGCTACACCTTC. Translating it yields CASASAANYGYTF. Looking up the rest from reference TRBV9 and TRBJ1-2 gives the full variable domain: DSGVTQTPKHLITATGQRVTLRCSPRSGDLSVYWYQQSLDQGLQFLIQYYNGEERAKGNILERFSAQQFPDLHSELNLSSLELGDSALYFCASASAANYGYTFGSGTRLTVV.

The chain has TRBV18 and TRBJ2-1; 8 bases are shared with TRBD1. The CDR3 has 15 residues. The V gene's germline CDR1 is KGHSH and CDR2 LQKENI. The V segment lost 3 bases and the J segment 0 bases; nucleotides outside the gene matches: 1. CDR3 in amino acids: CASSPGQVSYNEQFF. Here the CDR3 DNA reads TGTGCCAGCTCACCGGGACAGGTCTCCTACAATGAGCAGTTCTTC.

The chain couples TRBV5-4 to TRBJ1-1; the match to TRBD1 covers 7 bases. The CDR3 loop spans 13 amino acids. The V and J ends lost 4 bases and 4 bases, in that order; junction bases with no gene match: 4. The V gene's germline CDR1 is SGHNT and CDR2 YYREEE (reference sequence). The CDR3 bases are TGTGCCAGCAGCCGTGCAGGGGGCACTGAAGCTTTCTTT. It codes for CASSRAGGTEAFF.

The gene calls are TRBV6-1 and TRBJ2-5; possibly TRBD1 for D (5 bases). Per germline, CDR1 MNHNS and CDR2 SASEGT. The CDR3 runs 15 residues. Trimming cost V 5 bases and J 5 bases, with 18 bases left between them. CDR3 bases: TGTGCCAGCAGTATATCCGGGCCACAGGCGGAGACCCAGTACTTC. It translates to CASSISGPQAETQYF.

The J gene is TRBJ1-2, the V gene TRBV11-1; D may be TRBD1 (6 bases). Germline CDR1 SGHAT, CDR2 FQDESV (reference sequence). This CDR3 comprises 14 residues. V lost 5 bases and J lost 4, with 14 bases in between. This chain's CDR3 is CASSVGQPIYGYTF. The CDR3 DNA reads as TGTGCCAGCAGCGTAGGACAGCCTATCTATGGCTACACCTTC.

The chain combines TRBV5-1 with TRBJ1-5; D not resolved. V dropped 0 bases and J dropped 3 bases, with 4 bases sitting between them. Germline values: CDR1 SGHRS, CDR2 YFSETQ. There are 13 residues in the CDR3. The CDR3 DNA sequence: TGCGCCAGCAGCTTGGAGGCCAATCAGCCCCAGCATTTT. Its protein product is CASSLEANQPQHF. Full variable domain (rest looked up from reference TRBV5-1 and TRBJ1-5): KAGVTQTPRYLIKTRGQQVTLSCSPISGHRSVSWYQQTPGQGLQFLFEYFSETQRNKGNFPGRFSGRQFSNSRSEMNVSTLELGDSALYLCASSLEANQPQHFGDGTRLSIL.

The sample holds a few counts of this clone. The genes are TRBV5-1 and TRBJ2-5; D is perhaps TRBD1 or TRBD2 (5 bases each). This CDR3 spans 14 amino acids. Germline V gene data show CDR1 as SGHRS and CDR2 as YFSETQ. Trimming cost V 0 bases and J 3 bases, with 9 bases left between them. In nucleotides, the CDR3 is TGCGCCAGCAGCTTGGAAGGGACGGAAGAGACCCAGTACTTC. It encodes CASSLEGTEETQYF.

The chain carries TRBV30 and TRBJ2-1; D possibly corresponds to TRBD2 (5 bases). Per the germline V gene, CDR1 is GTSNPN and CDR2 is SVGIG (reference sequence). V shed 4 bases and J shed 13 bases, with 17 bases lying between them. The CDR3 is 12 amino acids. The CDR3 is CAWNRVRDTQFF. The CDR3 DNA reads as TGTGCCTGGAATAGGGTTCGGGATACTCAGTTCTTC.

J is TRBJ1-1 and V is TRBV6-5; unclear D gene. V was trimmed by 6 bases and J by 7 bases, leaving 15 bases between them. The CDR3 contains 13 residues. CDR1 MNHEY and CDR2 SVGAGI come from the germline V gene. The CDR3 loop is CASSRDSEREAFF. The CDR3 DNA is TGTGCCAGCAGCCGAGACTCGGAACGTGAAGCTTTCTTT.

The V gene is TRBV10-3, the J gene TRBJ1-5; D is unclear. This CDR3 has 13 amino acids. Germline V gene data show CDR1 as ENHRY and CDR2 as SYGVKD. The germline V and J ends were trimmed by 10 bases and 8 bases, with 18 bases remaining between them. The CDR3 region has the DNA TGTGCCACCTCTGAACAGATCAAGGAGCCCCAGCATTTT. Translated: CATSEQIKEPQHF.

The genes are TRBV2 and TRBJ1-2; D is undetermined. CDR3 length: 13 residues. Germline-derived CDR1 and CDR2 are SNHLY and FYNNEI. The V and J ends lost 1 base and 4 bases respectively, with 7 bases between them. In DNA, the CDR3 is TGTGCCAGCAGTGAAGGGCCGATCTATGGCTACACCTTC. Encoded protein: CASSEGPIYGYTF.

This CDR3 is CASSMSWGGNTEAFF. For the CDR3, the DNA is TGTGCCAGTAGTATGAGTTGGGGAGGTAACACTGAAGCTTTCTTT. The chain combines TRBV19 with TRBJ1-1, with D unclear. The V end lost 3 bases, the J end lost 2 bases, and 13 bases lay between the germline ends. CDR3 length equals 15 residues. Germline CDR1 LNHDA, CDR2 SQIVND (reference sequence).

The chain carries TRBV13 and TRBJ2-5, with 10 positions matching TRBD1. The J call may be wrong; the DNA end is better matched by TRBJ2-7. Per the germline V gene, CDR1 is PRHDT and CDR2 is FYEKMQ (reference sequence). The CDR3 runs to 15 residues. CDR3 residues: CASSLSRDRGYEQYF. CDR3 bases: TGTGCCAGCAGCTTAAGCCGGGACAGGGGTTACGAGCAGTACTTC.

The gene calls are TRBV7-2 and TRBJ2-5, with D perhaps TRBD2 (6 bases). This CDR3 comprises 14 residues. Trimming took off 5 bases at V and 1 base at J, with 11 bases between the two ends. In germline, CDR1 is SGHTA, CDR2 FQGNSA. This chain's CDR3 is CASSPGLPQETQYF. In nucleotides, the CDR3 is TGTGCCAGCAGCCCTGGACTACCCCAAGAGACCCAGTACTTC. The full variable domain, in which reference TRBV7-2 and TRBJ2-5 provide the parts outside the CDR3, is GAGVSQSPSNKVTEKGKDVELRCDPISGHTALYWYRQSLGQGLEFLIYFQGNSAPDKSGLPSDRFSAERTGGSVSTLTIQRTQQEDSAVYLCASSPGLPQETQYFGPGTRLLVL.

The chain uses TRBV6-5 and TRBJ1-1; D remains unclear. The V and J ends lost 8 bases and 1 base respectively, with 8 bases between them. In germline, CDR1 is MNHEY, CDR2 SVGAGI. The CDR3 is made up of 12 amino acids. The CDR3 protein is CASATPNTEAFF. CDR3 nucleotide sequence: TGTGCCAGCGCGACGCCGAACACTGAAGCTTTCTTT.

The CDR3 region has the DNA TGTGCCACCAGCAGAGGGACAGGGGAGTCATATCTAAACACTGAAGCTTTCTTT. Translated: CATSRGTGESYLNTEAFF. V usage is TRBV15 and J usage is TRBJ1-1; 9 bases are shared with TRBD1. The germline CDR1 and CDR2 sequences are LNHNV and YYDKDF (reference sequence). Germline trimming cut 1 base from V and 2 bases from J; bases unmatched to any gene: 11. The CDR3 runs to 18 residues.

The chain uses TRBV6-1 and TRBJ2-1, with TRBD2 identical over 13 bases. The CDR3 has 15 residues. CDR1 MNHNS and CDR2 SASEGT come from the germline V gene. V dropped 7 bases and J dropped 6; count of bases not matched to a gene: 6. This CDR3 reads CASIRLAGGINEQFF. The CDR3 coding sequence is TGTGCCAGCATACGACTAGCGGGAGGAATCAATGAGCAGTTCTTC.

This clone was seen a single time. The gene calls are TRBV7-9 and TRBJ1-2, with D possibly TRBD1 on 6 matching bases. V was shortened by 2 bases and J by 6 bases, with 19 bases between the two germline ends. The CDR3 runs to 16 residues. The germline CDR1 and CDR2 sequences are SEHNR and FQNEAQ (reference sequence). In nucleotides, the CDR3 is TGTGCCAGCAGCTTATACCCCCCACAGGGCGGACATGGCTACACCTTC. It codes for CASSLYPPQGGHGYTF.

The chain is built from TRBV7-3 and TRBJ2-2, with 8 nucleotides matching TRBD2. V lost 4 bases to trimming and J lost 4 bases; unmatched junction nucleotides: 8. Germline V CDR1 and CDR2: SGHTA, FQGTGA. This CDR3 contains 16 residues. CDR3 residues: CASSSIAGSRTGELFF. The CDR3 DNA reads as TGTGCCAGCAGCTCCATAGCGGGGTCCCGCACCGGGGAGCTGTTTTTT.

The CDR3 sequence is CATSASGVGEQYF. CDR3 in DNA: TGTGCCACCAGCGCGTCGGGGGTGGGCGAGCAGTACTTC. The chain recombines TRBV15 with TRBJ2-7; perhaps TRBD2 as D (6 bases). Germline V CDR1 and CDR2: LNHNV, YYDKDF (reference sequence). Trimming cost V 5 bases and J 6 bases, with 14 bases left between them. The length of the CDR3 is 13 residues.

The chain links TRBV5-1 to TRBJ2-1; 7 positions match TRBD2. The J segment lost 9 bases and the V segment lost 6 bases, leaving 9 bases of the junction unmatched. The length of the CDR3 is 13 residues. Germline V gene sequence: CDR1 SGHRS, CDR2 YFSETQ. In nucleotides, the CDR3 is TGCGCCAGCAATCAGGACTCGGGGGGTGAGCAGTTCTTC. Protein product: CASNQDSGGEQFF.

This chain connects TRBV19 to TRBJ1-2, with D perhaps TRBD1 (6 bases). The CDR3 covers 13 residues. The germline gives CDR1 LNHDA, CDR2 SQIVND (reference sequence). The CDR3 here is CATAPQGNYGYTF. The CDR3 nucleotides are TGTGCGACCGCTCCGCAGGGGAACTATGGCTACACCTTC.

This clone came up a few times. V gene TRBV4-2 combines with J gene TRBJ1-2; a weak D match, TRBD1 (5 bases). The CDR3 runs 14 residues. Deletions cut 1 base from V and 5 bases from J, with 11 bases between. The germline CDR1 and CDR2 sequences are LGHNA and YNFKEQ. DNA for the CDR3: TGTGCCAGCAGCCAAGCGGGGGTTGGTTATGGCTACACCTTC. It yields the protein CASSQAGVGYGYTF.